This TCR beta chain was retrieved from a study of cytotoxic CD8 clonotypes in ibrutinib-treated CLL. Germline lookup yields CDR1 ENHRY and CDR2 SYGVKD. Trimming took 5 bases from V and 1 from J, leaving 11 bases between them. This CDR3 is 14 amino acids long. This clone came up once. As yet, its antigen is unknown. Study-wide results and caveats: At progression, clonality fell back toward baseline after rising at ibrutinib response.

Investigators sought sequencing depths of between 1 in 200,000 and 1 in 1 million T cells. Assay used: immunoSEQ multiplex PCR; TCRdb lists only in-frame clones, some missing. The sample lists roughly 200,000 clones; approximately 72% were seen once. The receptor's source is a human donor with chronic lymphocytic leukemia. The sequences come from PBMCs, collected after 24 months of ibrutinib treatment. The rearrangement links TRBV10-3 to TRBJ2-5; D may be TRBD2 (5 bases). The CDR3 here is CAISKAETQETQYF. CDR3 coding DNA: TGTGCCATCAGTAAAGCGGAAACCCAAGAGACCCAGTACTTC.